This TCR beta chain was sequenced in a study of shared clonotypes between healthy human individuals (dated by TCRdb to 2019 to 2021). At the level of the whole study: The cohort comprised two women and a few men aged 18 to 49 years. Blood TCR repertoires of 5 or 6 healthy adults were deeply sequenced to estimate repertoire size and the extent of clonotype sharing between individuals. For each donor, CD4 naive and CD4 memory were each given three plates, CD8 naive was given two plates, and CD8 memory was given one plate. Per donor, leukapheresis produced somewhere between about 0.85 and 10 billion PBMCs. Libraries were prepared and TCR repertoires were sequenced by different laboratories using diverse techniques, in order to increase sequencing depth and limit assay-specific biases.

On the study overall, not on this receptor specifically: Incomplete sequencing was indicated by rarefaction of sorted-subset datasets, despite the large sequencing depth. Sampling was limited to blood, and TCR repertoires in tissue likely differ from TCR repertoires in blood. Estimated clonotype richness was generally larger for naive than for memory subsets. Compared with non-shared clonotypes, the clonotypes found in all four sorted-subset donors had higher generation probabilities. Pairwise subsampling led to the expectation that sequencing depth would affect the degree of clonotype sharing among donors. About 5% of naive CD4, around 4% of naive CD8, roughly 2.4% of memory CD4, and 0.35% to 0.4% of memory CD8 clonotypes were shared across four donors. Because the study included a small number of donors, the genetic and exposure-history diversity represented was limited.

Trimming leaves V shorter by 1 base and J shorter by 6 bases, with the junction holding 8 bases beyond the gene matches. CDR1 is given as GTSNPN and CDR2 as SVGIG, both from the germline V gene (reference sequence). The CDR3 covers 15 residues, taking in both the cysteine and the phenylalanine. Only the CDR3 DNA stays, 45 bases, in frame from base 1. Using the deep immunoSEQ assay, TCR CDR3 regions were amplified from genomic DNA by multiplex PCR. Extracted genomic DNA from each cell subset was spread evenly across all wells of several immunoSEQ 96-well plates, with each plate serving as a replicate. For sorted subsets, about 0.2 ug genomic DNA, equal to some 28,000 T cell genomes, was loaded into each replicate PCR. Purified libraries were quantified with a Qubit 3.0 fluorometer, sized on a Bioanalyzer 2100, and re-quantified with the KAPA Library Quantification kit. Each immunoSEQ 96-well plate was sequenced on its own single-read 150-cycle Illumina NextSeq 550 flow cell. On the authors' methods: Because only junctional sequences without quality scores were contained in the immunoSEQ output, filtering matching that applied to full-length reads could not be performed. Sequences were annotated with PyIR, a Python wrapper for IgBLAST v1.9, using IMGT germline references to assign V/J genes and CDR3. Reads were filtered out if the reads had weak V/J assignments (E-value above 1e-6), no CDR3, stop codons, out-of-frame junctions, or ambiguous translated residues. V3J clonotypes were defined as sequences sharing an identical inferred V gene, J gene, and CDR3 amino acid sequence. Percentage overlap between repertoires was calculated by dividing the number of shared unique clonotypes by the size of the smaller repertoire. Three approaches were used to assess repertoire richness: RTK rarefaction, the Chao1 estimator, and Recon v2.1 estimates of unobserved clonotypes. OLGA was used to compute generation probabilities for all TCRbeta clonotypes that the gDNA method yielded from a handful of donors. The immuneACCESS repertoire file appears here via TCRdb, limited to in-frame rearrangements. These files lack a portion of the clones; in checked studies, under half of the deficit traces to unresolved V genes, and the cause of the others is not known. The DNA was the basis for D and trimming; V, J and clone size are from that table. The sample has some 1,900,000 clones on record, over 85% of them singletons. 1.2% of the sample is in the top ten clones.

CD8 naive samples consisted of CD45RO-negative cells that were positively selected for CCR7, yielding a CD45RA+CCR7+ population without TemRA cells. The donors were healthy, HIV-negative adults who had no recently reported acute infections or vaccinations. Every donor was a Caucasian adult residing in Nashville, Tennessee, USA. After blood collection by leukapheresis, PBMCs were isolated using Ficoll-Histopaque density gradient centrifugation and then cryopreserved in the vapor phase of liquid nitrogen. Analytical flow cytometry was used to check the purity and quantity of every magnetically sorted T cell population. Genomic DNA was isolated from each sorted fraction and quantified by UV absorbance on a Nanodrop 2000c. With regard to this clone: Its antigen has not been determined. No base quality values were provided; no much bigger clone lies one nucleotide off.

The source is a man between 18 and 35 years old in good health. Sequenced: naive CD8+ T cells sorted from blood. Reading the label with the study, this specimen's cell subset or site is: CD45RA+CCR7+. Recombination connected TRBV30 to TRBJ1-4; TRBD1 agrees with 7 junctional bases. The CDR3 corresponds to CAWSAPTGSDEKLFF. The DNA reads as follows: TGTGCCTGGAGTGCCCCGACAGGGTCGGATGAAAAACTGTTTTTT.